This T cell receptor beta chain is drawn from a study of T cells in Graves' hyperthyroidism and ophthalmopathy. Study outcomes and limitations: Blood shared most expanded thyroid clonotypes above 0.001.

TCR beta CDR3 sequences were amplified from RNA transcripts. HTBI primers were the set used in a first-round RT-PCR of the TCR CDR3. Each CDR3 protein is one row after TCRdb ran MiXCR on the multiplex PCR reads. The repertoire holds roughly 400,000 distinct CDR3 sequences, with less than 20% as singletons. Not enrolled were patients with uncontrolled infection, other autoimmune disease, pregnancy or lactation. Cells are PBMCs isolated from roughly 10 ml of fresh blood. This clonotype was seen ten or more times. Its antigen is unknown. Germline loops: CDR1 DFQATT, CDR2 SNEGSKA (reference sequence). V lost 4 bases, J lost 6 bases, and 7 bases stayed unmatched. The CDR3 totals 15 residues.

The chain carries TRBV20-1 and TRBJ2-7; TRBD2 agrees at 15 bases. The source material was blood. The source is a woman under 30 with Graves' hyperthyroidism that later progressed to Graves' ophthalmopathy. In nucleotides, the CDR3 is TGCAGTGCTACCGGACTAGCGGGAGGGCCTGGCGAGCAGTACTTC. Its translation is CSATGLAGGPGEQYF.